These T cell receptor beta chains were read from a single sample in a study of T-cell memory formation after mild COVID-19. TCRdb re-derived calls from the 5' RACE reads in MiXCR, one entry per CDR3 protein. Among approximately 350,000 distinct CDR3 sequences listed, roughly an eighth were seen once. The sequencing sample was made of PBMCs or a T cell subset sorted from them (not recorded which). Source of these receptors: a man between 18 and 35 years old who had mild COVID-19 (a few samples of this study predate the infection). Cell type and time point are not known. Both conserved end residues are part of each CDR3. Each record gives: clone size, J gene, V gene, D gene, CDR3 DNA, CDR3 protein. A D gene is named only where the DNA matches it firmly. Size tells how often a clone was seen (once, few, many) or the class of an expanded clone, and some rows leave it out.

>many|TRBJ2-1|TRBV19|TRBD1
TGTGCCAGTAGTACGACCGGGACAGACTTTAATGAGCAGTTCTTC
CASSTTGTDFNEQFF
>NA|TRBJ2-3|TRBV7-2|NA
TGTGCCAGCAGCCTGCCCGGAGACCCAGCTAGGGATACGCAGTATTTT
CASSLPGDPARDTQYF
>NA|TRBJ2-1|TRBV20-1|NA
TGCAGTGCTAGAGATCGTGGAGGGTACAATGAGCAGTTCTTC
CSARDRGGYNEQFF
>NA|TRBJ1-5|TRBV28|NA
TGTGCCAGCAGTCTCACAAAGACACGAACCCAGCATTTT
CASSLTKTRTQHF
>NA|TRBJ2-1|TRBV7-6|NA
TGTGCCAGCAGCCAGCTTAGGGGGTTCTACAATGAGCAGTTCTTC
CASSQLRGFYNEQFF
>NA|TRBJ2-5|TRBV7-2|NA
TGTGCCAGCAGCTTGATCCCTAGTCGAGAGACCCAGTACTTC
CASSLIPSRETQYF
>few|TRBJ2-7|TRBV6-2/TRBV6-3|TRBD2
TGTGCCAGCAGTTCCCGGGACTACCGATACGAGCAGTACTTC
CASSSRDYRYEQYF
>many|TRBJ1-3|TRBV15|NA
TGTGCCACCAGCAGAGAAATGGTATCTAACTCTGGAAACACCATATATTTT
CATSREMVSNSGNTIYF
>NA|TRBJ2-6|TRBV12-3/TRBV12-4|NA
TGTGCCAGCAGCAGGTTACGGGATCTGTCCGGGGCCAACGTCCTGACTTTC
CASSRLRDLSGANVLTF
>NA|TRBJ2-1|TRBV4-1|TRBD1
TGCGCCAGCAGCCAGACAGGGGGCCGAGTGAATGAGCAGTTCTTC
CASSQTGGRVNEQFF
>few|TRBJ1-5|TRBV5-6|NA
TGTGCCAGCAGCTTGGGTGGAGGGCCAGGGCCCCAGCATTTT
CASSLGGGPGPQHF
>few|TRBJ1-5|TRBV10-3|TRBD1
TGTGCCATCAGTGAGGACAGGGGGATGAGCAATCAGCCCCAGCATTTT
CAISEDRGMSNQPQHF
>few|TRBJ2-1|TRBV7-2|NA
TGTGCCAGCAGCCCGATCGGAACGACACATTACAATGAGCAGTTCTTC
CASSPIGTTHYNEQFF
>NA|TRBJ2-7|TRBV25-1|NA
TGTGCCAGCAGTGAATTTACCCGGGGCGAGCAGTACTTC
CASSEFTRGEQYF
>many|TRBJ2-4|TRBV7-2|NA
TGTGCCAGCAGCTTCGGCCCCGGCGGGTACATTCAGTACTTC
CASSFGPGGYIQYF
>few|TRBJ2-7|TRBV18|TRBD1
TGTGCCAGCTCAGTCTCGGGACAGGTCTCCTACGAGCAGTACTTC
CASSVSGQVSYEQYF
>few|TRBJ2-1|TRBV20-1|TRBD2
TGCAGTGCTAGACCTAGCGGGGGGCCCCCCTACAATGAGCAGTTCTTC
CSARPSGGPPYNEQFF
>few|TRBJ1-6|TRBV15|NA
TGTGCCACCCGGTCACAGGTTAATTCACCCCTCCACTTT
CATRSQVNSPLHF
>few|TRBJ1-2|TRBV5-1|NA
TGCGCCAGCAGCTTGTCGGGGGTTTCGCTCGGCTACACCTTC
CASSLSGVSLGYTF
>NA|TRBJ2-2|TRBV7-9|NA
TGTGCCAGCAGCTTGGGCGGAGTCCTAATGTACCGGGAGCTGTTTTTT
CASSLGGVLMYRELFF
>NA|TRBJ2-7|TRBV4-1|NA
TGCGCCAGCAGCCAAGGACATTCGGGGTCCCCCTACGAGCAGTACTTC
CASSQGHSGSPYEQYF
>few|TRBJ2-3|TRBV12-3/TRBV12-4|NA
TGTGCCAGCAGTTTCCTAGGGGGGGACACAGATACGCAGTATTTT
CASSFLGGDTDTQYF
>NA|TRBJ2-1|TRBV6-5|TRBD2
TGTGCCAGCAGTTACGGTAGCGGGCTAAGGAGCCCCTACAATGAGCAGTTCTTC
CASSYGSGLRSPYNEQFF
>few|TRBJ1-5|TRBV4-2|NA
TGTGCCAGCAGCCCCCGCCGGGGAAACAATCAGCCCCAGCATTTT
CASSPRRGNNQPQHF
>few|TRBJ1-3|TRBV6-6|NA
TGTGCCAGCAGGGCGACAGGCACCCTGGACACCATATATTTT
CASRATGTLDTIYF
>NA|TRBJ2-3|TRBV20-1|TRBD1
TGCAGTGCTAGGGACAGGGGTGCAGATACGCAGTATTTT
CSARDRGADTQYF
>many|TRBJ1-2|TRBV7-6|NA
TGTGCCAGCAGCTCGGGGTTGGACTATGGCTACACCTTC
CASSSGLDYGYTF
>many|TRBJ2-3|TRBV6-4|TRBD1
TGTGCCAGCAGTGATTCAGGGGGCGTAGATACGCAGTATTTT
CASSDSGGVDTQYF
>NA|TRBJ2-5|TRBV10-3|TRBD2
TGTGCCATCAGTGAGACTAGCGGGCCCCAAGAGACCCAGTACTTC
CAISETSGPQETQYF
>few|TRBJ2-7|TRBV29-1|TRBD1
TGCAGCGTCTCGACACCGGACAGGGGGAATCCCTACGAGCAGTACTTC
CSVSTPDRGNPYEQYF
>few|TRBJ2-1|TRBV7-2|TRBD2
TGTGCCAGCAGTTACGCTAGCGGGGTCTTCAATGAGCAGTTCTTC
CASSYASGVFNEQFF
>NA|TRBJ1-1|TRBV11-2|NA
TGTGCCAGCAGCTCCTTACAGGGCTTAAACACTGAAGCTTTCTTT
CASSSLQGLNTEAFF
>NA|TRBJ2-5|TRBV9|NA
TGTGCCAGCAGCGTCTGGGGGTTGGAGACCCAGTACTTC
CASSVWGLETQYF
>many|TRBJ2-5|TRBV4-1|TRBD2
TGCGCCAGCAGCCAAAGACTAGCCGCTAAAGAAACCCAGTACTTC
CASSQRLAAKETQYF
>NA|TRBJ2-5|TRBV7-6|NA
TGTGCCAGCAGCTACCGGGAGACAGGGTACCAAGAGACCCAGTACTTC
CASSYRETGYQETQYF
>few|TRBJ2-1|TRBV6-5|NA
TGTGCCAGCAGTTCGACTCGTACCTACAATGAGCAGTTCTTC
CASSSTRTYNEQFF
>NA|TRBJ2-3|TRBV10-3|TRBD2
TGTGCCATCAGGGGCGGGGGGGCGGATACGCAGTATTTT
CAIRGGGADTQYF
>few|TRBJ2-7|TRBV12-3/TRBV12-4|NA
TGTGCCAGCAGTTTGCCCGGAGGGCTGCGGTACTCGCAGTACTTC
CASSLPGGLRYSQYF
>NA|TRBJ2-1|TRBV19|NA
TGTGCCAGTAGTAAGGCGGGGCTTAGCTCCTACAATGAGCAGTTCTTC
CASSKAGLSSYNEQFF
>NA|TRBJ2-1|TRBV9|NA
TGTGCCAGCAGCGTTACAGGGTTTTGGAATGAGCAGTTCTTC
CASSVTGFWNEQFF
>NA|TRBJ2-7|TRBV14|TRBD2
TGTGCCAGCCAAACAAATAGCGGGGGATACGAGCAGTACTTC
CASQTNSGGYEQYF
>few|TRBJ1-1|TRBV6-5|NA
TGTGCCAGCAGTTTCGGGGGGCAGGTTGAAGCTTTCTTT
CASSFGGQVEAFF
>NA|TRBJ2-5|TRBV27|NA
TGTGCCAGCAGCCCTTTAGGGTACACCGCGGGGACCCAGTACTTC
CASSPLGYTAGTQYF
>many|TRBJ1-1|TRBV12-3/TRBV12-4|NA
TGTGCCAGCACCTTGACCGGGGGGGCGAACACTGAAGCTTTCTTT
CASTLTGGANTEAFF
>NA|TRBJ1-4|TRBV14|NA
TGTGCCAGCAGCCGGACGGTATACTATGAAAAACTGTTTTTT
CASSRTVYYEKLFF
>NA|TRBJ2-1|TRBV5-1|NA
TGCGCCAGCAGTGACTTGGTCTTGATCAATGAGCAGTTCTTC
CASSDLVLINEQFF
>few|TRBJ1-1|TRBV7-2|NA
TGTGCCAGCAGCCCGTATGGACAGTTGAACACTGAAGCTTTCTTT
CASSPYGQLNTEAFF
>NA|TRBJ2-5|TRBV5-1|NA
TGCGCCAGCAGTTTGACCCAAAAAGAGACCCAGTACTTC
CASSLTQKETQYF
>few|TRBJ1-2|TRBV7-3|NA
TGTGCCAGCAGCCCCCCACGGGAAGGGGATGATGGCTATGGCTACACCTTC
CASSPPREGDDGYGYTF
>NA|TRBJ2-7|TRBV6-5|NA
TGTGCCAGCAGTTTCAGGGCGTCCCACGAGCAGTACTTC
CASSFRASHEQYF
>many|TRBJ2-3|TRBV4-2|TRBD2
TGTGCCAGCAGCCAAGAGTTGACTAGCTGGGTAGATACGCAGTATTTT
CASSQELTSWVDTQYF
>many|TRBJ2-2|TRBV2|NA
TGTGCCAGCAGTGATAAGGGCAGGACGAACACCGGGGAGCTGTTTTTT
CASSDKGRTNTGELFF
>few|TRBJ1-1|TRBV29-1|NA
TGCAGCGCCCACAATAACAGGGCAACCAAGACTGAAGCTTTCTTT
CSAHNNRATKTEAFF